This is a list of T cell receptor beta chains from one sample in a study of T cells in Graves' hyperthyroidism and ophthalmopathy. One entry per CDR3 protein, called by TCRdb with MiXCR from the multiplex PCR reads. The sample holds approximately 360,000 distinct CDR3 sequences, approximately 25% seen once. Sequenced input: blood. The receptors were gathered from a man aged 45-65 years with Graves' hyperthyroidism. Each CDR3 is given without its conserved first and last residue.

J gene: TRBJ2-7
V gene: TRBV18
CDR3 length: 10
CDR3 protein: ASSPGPGEQY

J gene: TRBJ2-3
V gene: TRBV5-1
CDR3 length: 13
CDR3 protein: ASSLGDRDTDTQY

J gene: TRBJ1-1
V gene: TRBV19
CDR3 length: 11
CDR3 protein: ASRNSAGTEAF

J gene: TRBJ2-4
V gene: TRBV12-3/TRBV12-4
CDR3 length: 13
CDR3 protein: ASSTGLVAKNIQY

J gene: TRBJ2-4
V gene: TRBV6-1
CDR3 length: 12
CDR3 protein: ASRRTGGKNIQY

J gene: TRBJ2-7
V gene: TRBV6-1
CDR3 length: 12
CDR3 protein: ARPGLAGGYEQY

J gene: TRBJ2-1
V gene: TRBV5-1
CDR3 length: 14
CDR3 protein: ASSVTGQGSYNEQF

J gene: TRBJ2-2
V gene: TRBV7-2
CDR3 length: 12
CDR3 protein: ASSLEGQTGELF

J gene: TRBJ2-7
V gene: TRBV28
CDR3 length: 13
CDR3 protein: ASSMSGTGIFEQY

J gene: TRBJ2-2
V gene: TRBV7-2
CDR3 length: 13
CDR3 protein: ASKQPRFNTGELF

J gene: TRBJ2-5
V gene: TRBV28
CDR3 length: 12
CDR3 protein: ASSPGSGQETQY

J gene: TRBJ2-7
V gene: TRBV20-1
CDR3 length: 14
CDR3 protein: SARVPARSSSYEQY

J gene: TRBJ1-1
V gene: TRBV18
CDR3 length: 11
CDR3 protein: ASSPPLGTEAF

J gene: TRBJ2-1
V gene: TRBV2
CDR3 length: 13
CDR3 protein: ASRVGSSGYNEQF

J gene: TRBJ1-1
V gene: TRBV3-1
CDR3 length: 11
CDR3 protein: ASRQTENTEAF

J gene: TRBJ1-3
V gene: TRBV4-1
CDR3 length: 13
CDR3 protein: ASSQEIHSGNTIY

J gene: TRBJ2-7
V gene: TRBV5-1
CDR3 length: 11
CDR3 protein: ASAGTGAYEQY

J gene: TRBJ2-5
V gene: TRBV30
CDR3 length: 11
CDR3 protein: AWSPGLKETQY

J gene: TRBJ2-3
V gene: TRBV7-6
CDR3 length: 13
CDR3 protein: ASSLGGWGRDTQY

J gene: TRBJ2-5
V gene: TRBV13
CDR3 length: 16
CDR3 protein: ASSPFLGATAAVKTQY

J gene: TRBJ1-1
V gene: TRBV11-2
CDR3 length: 13
CDR3 protein: ASSSRAVGRTEAF

J gene: TRBJ2-3
V gene: TRBV28
CDR3 length: 9
CDR3 protein: ASSLGGTQY

J gene: TRBJ2-1
V gene: TRBV14
CDR3 length: 13
CDR3 protein: ASSQRGGSKNEQF

J gene: TRBJ2-5
V gene: TRBV3-1
CDR3 length: 16
CDR3 protein: ASSDDSGRGERQETQY

J gene: TRBJ2-3
V gene: TRBV5-1
CDR3 length: 13
CDR3 protein: ASRTNAQVTDTQY

J gene: TRBJ2-1
V gene: TRBV20-1
CDR3 length: 9
CDR3 protein: SASEPNEQF

J gene: TRBJ1-1
V gene: TRBV7-8
CDR3 length: 12
CDR3 protein: ASRNIQGTTEAF